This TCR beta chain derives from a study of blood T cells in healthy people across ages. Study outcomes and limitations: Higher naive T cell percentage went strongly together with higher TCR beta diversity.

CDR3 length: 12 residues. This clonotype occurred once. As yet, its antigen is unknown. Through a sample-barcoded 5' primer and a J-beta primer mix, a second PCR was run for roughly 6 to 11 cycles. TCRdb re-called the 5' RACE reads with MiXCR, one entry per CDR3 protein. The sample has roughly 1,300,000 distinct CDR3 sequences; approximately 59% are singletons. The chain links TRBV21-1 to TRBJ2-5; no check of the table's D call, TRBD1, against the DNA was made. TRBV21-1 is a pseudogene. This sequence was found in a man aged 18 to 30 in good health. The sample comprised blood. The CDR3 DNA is TGTGCCGGGCCAGGGGGCATTGGGACCCAGTACTTC. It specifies CAGPGGIGTQYF.